The entry below gives a single T cell receptor (beta chain) sequence along with its context. Participants were aged about 18 to 90 years from 24 US areas. Each participant's cohort was designated according to participant-reported clinical history. No more than 2 weeks before study entry, exposed participants had met a case of COVID-19. Looked up from germline, CDR1 is MRHNA and CDR2 is SNTAGT. This CDR3 region has 14 residues. V gave up 4 bases and J gave up 4 bases, with 13 bases separating them. These data come from a study of blood T cell repertoires in COVID-19. Study at large: Both acute and convalescent COVID-19 samples were obtained from the United States, Italy and Spain.

Repertoires were generated with immunoSEQ multiplex PCR, while TCRdb's copy carries only in-frame clones and drops some. Of 150,000 or so clones listed, about 90% are singletons. The J gene is TRBJ1-1, the V gene TRBV6-4; D might be TRBD1 (6 bases). This TCR derives from a woman aged 40 to 50 who had been exposed to COVID-19. The sequenced sample was PBMCs or T cells enriched from blood (not recorded which). The CDR3 reads CASSATGSSTEAFF. For the CDR3, the DNA is TGTGCCAGCAGTGCCACAGGGTCTTCCACTGAAGCTTTCTTT.